A selection of T cell receptor beta chains follows, all from one sample in a study of technical replicates of blood from a few donors. Assay: immunoSEQ multiplex PCR; the TCRdb copy retains only in-frame clones and omits some. This sample has approximately 69,000 clones, with 75% to 90% found just once. The sample consisted of PBMCs. Every receptor here comes from a human donor in good health. Some clones in this sample may be carry-over from other donors' samples. The CDR3 runs from the conserved cysteine through the conserved F or W. A D gene is named only where the DNA matches it firmly. Size is omitted from some rows. Given values are once, few, many or a class for expanded clones.

clone size	J gene	V gene	D gene	CDR3 protein	CDR3 DNA
.	TRBJ1-6	TRBV7-9	.	CASSTGTKGSPLHF	TGTGCCAGCAGCACCGGGACAAAGGGTTCACCCCTCCACTTT
.	TRBJ2-3	TRBV27	.	CASRDKGGPVTQYF	TGTGCCAGCAGGGATAAGGGGGGGCCAGTTACGCAGTATTTT
.	TRBJ2-7	TRBV19	TRBD2	CASSPGGAYEQYF	TGTGCCAGTAGTCCCGGGGGGGCGTACGAGCAGTACTTC
.	TRBJ2-1	TRBV4-1	TRBD2	CASSPLLAGGVYEQFF	TGCGCCAGCAGCCCGCTGCTAGCGGGGGGGGTCTATGAGCAGTTCTTC
.	TRBJ1-1	TRBV5-5	.	CASSNRAGNTEAFF	TGTGCCAGCAGCAATAGAGCGGGGAACACTGAAGCTTTCTTT
.	TRBJ1-5	TRBV6-6	.	CASHSGGSNQPQHF	TGTGCCAGCCACTCCGGGGGTAGCAATCAGCCCCAGCATTTT
.	TRBJ1-3	TRBV2	TRBD1	CASREGGFGNTIYF	TGTGCCAGCAGAGAAGGGGGCTTTGGAAACACCATATATTTT
.	TRBJ1-2	TRBV7-3	.	CASSLQGLGGYTF	TGTGCCAGCAGCCTGCAGGGGTTAGGTGGCTACACCTTC
.	TRBJ2-5	TRBV6-6	TRBD1	CASRYGTAQETQYF	TGTGCCAGCAGATACGGGACAGCCCAAGAGACCCAGTACTTC
.	TRBJ2-1	TRBV7-3	TRBD2	CASSLIGGGNYNEQFF	TGTGCCAGCAGCTTAATCGGCGGGGGAAACTACAATGAGCAGTTCTTC
.	TRBJ2-1	TRBV19	TRBD1	CASSPRQGGYNEQFF	TGTGCCAGTAGTCCAAGACAGGGTGGATACAATGAGCAGTTCTTC
.	TRBJ1-2	TRBV5-4	.	CASSLMGAPLGGYTF	TGTGCCAGCAGCTTGATGGGGGCGCCCTTGGGGGGCTACACCTTC
.	TRBJ2-7	TRBV27	TRBD2	CASSLYWREGRYEQYF	TGTGCCAGCAGTTTATACTGGCGGGAGGGTCGCTACGAGCAGTACTTC
.	TRBJ2-7	TRBV11-2	.	CASSLGYVKVAGTPYEQYF	TGTGCCAGCAGCTTAGGTTATGTCAAGGTCGCGGGAACCCCCTACGAGCAGTACTTC
.	TRBJ1-1	TRBV25-1	.	CASRANTEAFF	TGTGCCAGCAGAGCGAACACTGAAGCTTTCTTT
.	TRBJ2-5	TRBV19	.	CASSIRGRETQYF	TGTGCCAGTAGTATCCGGGGAAGGGAGACCCAGTACTTC
.	TRBJ1-5	TRBV15	.	CATSSPNQPQHF	TGTGCCACCAGCTCCCCAAATCAGCCCCAGCATTTT
.	TRBJ2-5	TRBV4-2	.	CASSQEVSGAETQYF	TGTGCCAGCAGCCAAGAGGTGTCAGGGGCTGAGACCCAGTACTTC
.	TRBJ1-6	TRBV27	.	CASSLEGNNSPLHF	TGTGCCAGCAGTCTTGAGGGAAATAATTCACCCCTCCACTTT
.	TRBJ2-1	TRBV9	TRBD1	CASSVMGQGDHEQFF	TGTGCCAGCAGCGTCATGGGACAGGGGGATCATGAGCAGTTCTTC
once	TRBJ2-7	TRBV7-3	.	CASSPGGGSYEQYF	TGTGCCAGCAGCCCTGGTGGCGGGTCCTACGAGCAGTACTTC
.	TRBJ1-5	TRBV7-2	.	CASSFPGQPQHF	TGTGCCAGCAGCTTCCCGGGACAGCCCCAGCATTTT
.	TRBJ1-3	TRBV30	.	CAWSEQSSGNTIYF	TGTGCCTGGAGTGAACAGAGCTCTGGAAACACCATATATTTT
.	TRBJ2-2	TRBV10-3	TRBD1	CAISKDRAPGELFF	TGTGCCATCAGTAAGGACAGGGCCCCCGGGGAGCTGTTTTTT
few	TRBJ1-1	TRBV4-2	TRBD1	CASSQGDRGNTEAFF	TGTGCCAGCAGCCAAGGGGACAGGGGGAACACTGAAGCTTTCTTT
.	TRBJ2-2	TRBV5-8	TRBD2	CASSRTRGTGELFF	TGTGCCAGCAGCCGGACTAGAGGGACCGGGGAGCTGTTTTTT
.	TRBJ2-7	TRBV30	TRBD1	CAWSAGGMFEQYF	TGTGCCTGGAGCGCAGGGGGCATGTTCGAGCAGTACTTC
.	TRBJ1-2	TRBV7-9	.	CASSLDRDGYTF	TGTGCCAGCAGCTTAGACAGGGATGGCTACACCTTC
.	TRBJ2-7	TRBV2	TRBD1	CASSEGQGDYEQYF	TGTGCCAGCAGTGAGGGACAGGGGGACTACGAGCAGTACTTC
.	TRBJ2-1	TRBV10-3	.	CANARTYNEQFF	TGTGCCAACGCCCGAACTTACAATGAGCAGTTCTTC
.	TRBJ2-7	TRBV27	TRBD1	CASTPGTGAGAFGEQYF	TGTGCCAGCACCCCCGGGACAGGGGCAGGGGCCTTCGGCGAGCAGTACTTC
.	TRBJ2-5	TRBV18	TRBD1	CASSPGTGRETQYF	TGTGCCAGCTCACCAGGGACAGGGAGAGAGACCCAGTACTTC
.	TRBJ2-1	TRBV12-5	.	CASGLGVQGLGQFF	TGTGCTAGTGGTTTGGGAGTACAGGGTCTTGGGCAGTTCTTC
.	TRBJ2-3	TRBV4-3	.	CASSHGYRGGRTDTQYF	TGCGCCAGCAGCCACGGCTATAGGGGAGGCCGCACAGATACGCAGTATTTT
.	TRBJ2-7	TRBV18	.	CASSQIRGLHEQYF	TGTGCCAGCTCACAAATCAGGGGTCTCCACGAGCAGTACTTC
.	TRBJ1-2	TRBV2	.	CASSRDFGGYTF	TGTGCCAGCAGCCGGGACTTCGGGGGCTACACCTTC
.	TRBJ2-1	TRBV27	TRBD1	CASSKPGTGQTNEQFF	TGTGCCAGCAGCAAACCCGGGACAGGGCAAACTAATGAGCAGTTCTTC
.	TRBJ2-2	TRBV5-1	TRBD2	CASSVSGGPTTGELFF	TGCGCCAGCAGCGTTAGCGGGGGACCCACGACCGGGGAGCTGTTTTTT
few	TRBJ1-5	TRBV23-1	.	CASSHRTRAYSNQPQHF	TGCGCCAGCAGTCACCGAACCAGGGCTTATAGCAATCAGCCCCAGCATTTT
.	TRBJ2-7	TRBV5-6	.	CASSITHSYEQYF	TGTGCCAGCAGTATTACTCATTCCTACGAGCAGTACTTC
.	TRBJ2-3	TRBV9	.	CASKGEATTDTQYF	TGTGCCAGCAAGGGGGAAGCGACCACAGATACGCAGTATTTT
.	TRBJ1-2	TRBV4-3	.	CASSQDRAGDYGYTF	TGCGCCAGCAGCCAAGATCGCGCGGGCGACTATGGCTACACCTTC
few	TRBJ2-1	TRBV5-1	TRBD2	CASSPSGAYNEQFF	TGCGCCAGCAGCCCGAGCGGGGCCTACAATGAGCAGTTCTTC
few	TRBJ2-7	TRBV9	TRBD1	CASSPRWGTGPYEQYF	TGTGCCAGCAGCCCCAGGTGGGGGACAGGGCCCTACGAGCAGTACTTC
.	TRBJ2-7	TRBV27	TRBD2	CASSFLLAETYEQYF	TGTGCCAGCAGTTTTTTGCTAGCGGAAACTTACGAGCAGTACTTC
.	TRBJ2-2	TRBV7-3	TRBD2	CASGEGGLTGSGELFF	TGTGCCAGCGGGGAGGGAGGACTAACGGGATCCGGGGAGCTGTTTTTT
few	TRBJ1-1	TRBV6-5	.	CASSYVTGLRTEAFF	TGTGCCAGCAGTTACGTAACGGGGTTGAGGACTGAAGCTTTCTTT